Below are 27 T cell receptor beta chains sequenced from a single sample in a study of OX40 agonist ivuxolimab in advanced cancers. Profiling relied on immunoSEQ multiplex PCR, and the TCRdb table lists in-frame clones only, not all of them. The repertoire includes over 100,000 clones, just over 90% of them detected once, and approximately 0.15% sits in the top ten. Sequenced material: CD4+ or CD8+ T cells sorted from blood, taken in a trial of the OX40 agonist ivuxolimab. Every receptor here comes from an adult with an advanced solid tumor such as melanoma, head and neck, liver or kidney cancer.

This chain uses TRBV27 with TRBJ1-1; D is possibly TRBD1 (6 bases). The V and J ends lost 9 bases and 2 bases respectively, with 13 bases between them. Germline V gene data show CDR1 as MNHEY and CDR2 as SMNVEV (reference sequence). This CDR3 has 13 residues. DNA of the CDR3: TGTGCCAGTTCCCAGGGGTTTAACACTGAAGCTTTCTTT. Its translation is CASSQGFNTEAFF.

The chain carries TRBV28 and TRBJ2-1; 9 bases are shared with TRBD2. V was pared by 7 bases and J by 9 bases, with 7 bases of the junction left unmatched. The CDR3 contains 13 residues. Germline loops: CDR1 MDHEN, CDR2 SYDVKM. The CDR3 is CASMREGHSEQFF. CDR3 coding DNA: TGTGCCAGCATGCGGGAGGGCCATAGTGAGCAGTTCTTC.

This clone was detected a few times. The gene calls are TRBV11-1 and TRBJ1-2; 7 bases agree with TRBD1. Germline CDR1 is SGHAT and CDR2 is FQDESV (reference sequence). The CDR3 totals 13 residues. J gave up 6 bases and V 5 bases, and 6 bases lay outside the gene matches. CDR3 sequence reads: CASSQGGANGYTF. The CDR3 coding sequence is TGTGCCAGCAGCCAAGGGGGCGCGAATGGCTACACCTTC.

This rearrangement joins TRBV5-1 to TRBJ2-7; no firm D call. Germline loops: CDR1 SGHRS, CDR2 YFSETQ. This CDR3 region has 13 residues. V lost 4 bases to trimming and J lost 2 bases, with 10 bases between them. This CDR3 reads CASSVAGTYEQYF. CDR3 in DNA: TGCGCCAGCAGCGTTGCTGGAACCTACGAGCAGTACTTC.

The genes are TRBV28 and TRBJ1-6; 9 bases line up with TRBD1. Per germline, CDR1 MDHEN and CDR2 SYDVKM. V lost 8 bases and J lost 6; bases outside the gene matches: 8. This CDR3 region has 15 residues. The DNA of the CDR3 is TGTGCCAGCTCCCGGGGGGACAGGGTTAATTCACCCCTCCACTTT. Translation gives CASSRGDRVNSPLHF. The full variable domain, its missing parts supplied by reference TRBV28 and TRBJ1-6, is DVKVTQSSRYLVKRTGEKVFLECVQDMDHENMFWYRQDPGLGLRLIYFSYDVKMKEKGDIPEGYSVSREKKERFSLILESASTNQTSMYLCASSRGDRVNSPLHFGNGTRLTVT.

This chain joins TRBV6-5 and TRBJ2-7; D tentatively reads TRBD1 or TRBD2 (6 bases each). Germline V lookup: CDR1 MNHEY, CDR2 SVGAGI. The CDR3 contains 15 residues. The V gene lost 2 bases and the J gene lost 2 bases, with 13 bases spanning the gap. CDR3 sequence: CASSYRGPLTYEQYF. The DNA for the CDR3 is TGTGCCAGCAGTTACCGGGGGCCCCTAACCTACGAGCAGTACTTC.

This clone was seen just once. J is TRBJ2-2 and V is TRBV6-5; either TRBD1 or TRBD2 may supply D (5 bases each). The germline V gene has CDR1 MNHEY and CDR2 SVGAGI. V shed 6 bases and J shed 4 bases, with 9 bases lying between them. The CDR3 covers 13 residues. CDR3 amino acids: CASSRDPTGELFF. In DNA, the CDR3 is TGTGCCAGCAGCCGGGACCCCACCGGGGAGCTGTTTTTT.

This clone showed up just once. V gene TRBV4-2 combines with J gene TRBJ2-5, with 7 bases that match TRBD1. The CDR3 runs to 15 residues. V trimming: 4 bases; J trimming: 0 bases; junction bases outside the gene matches: 5. The germline V gene has CDR1 LGHNA and CDR2 YNFKEQ. The CDR3 spells CASSPTGSYQETQYF. CDR3 nucleotides: TGTGCCAGCAGCCCGACAGGGTCGTACCAAGAGACCCAGTACTTC.

This chain joins TRBV6-6 and TRBJ2-3; D is possibly TRBD2 (5 bases). This CDR3 has 16 amino acids. Germline V gene sequence: CDR1 MNHNY, CDR2 SVGAGI (reference sequence). V lost 7 bases and J 5 bases, leaving 22 bases between the germline ends. CDR3 bases: TGTGCCAGCAAAGCAACCCAGCGGATGGGCGTAGATACGCAGTATTTT. Translation gives CASKATQRMGVDTQYF.

This chain joins TRBV2 and TRBJ2-7; TRBD1 matches 9 bases. Germline V gene sequence: CDR1 SNHLY, CDR2 FYNNEI. Losses at the gene ends were 7 bases for V and 3 bases for J; bases not matched to a gene: 10. This CDR3 is built from 15 residues. Written as DNA, the CDR3 is TGTGCCAGCACTAAAGACAGGGGGAATTACTACGAGCAGTACTTC. It yields the protein CASTKDRGNYYEQYF. The variable domain in full, completed from reference TRBV2 and TRBJ2-7, reads EPEVTQTPSHQVTQMGQEVILRCVPISNHLYFYWYRQILGQKVEFLVSFYNNEISEKSEIFDDQFSVERPDGSNFTLKIRSTKLEDSAMYFCASTKDRGNYYEQYFGPGTRLTVT.

The chain joins TRBV15 to TRBJ1-1; D is unresolved. Trimming took off 5 bases at V and 1 base at J, with 8 bases between the two ends. The CDR3 totals 13 residues. The germline V gene has CDR1 LNHNV and CDR2 YYDKDF (reference sequence). CDR3 DNA sequence: TGTGCCACCAGCCCCAGACAGAACACTGAAGCTTTCTTT. Translation: CATSPRQNTEAFF. Full variable domain (outside the CDR3, taken from reference TRBV15 and TRBJ1-1): DAMVIQNPRYQVTQFGKPVTLSCSQTLNHNVMYWYQQKSSQAPKLLFHYYDKDFNNEADTPDNFQSRRPNTSFCFLDIRSPGLGDTAMYLCATSPRQNTEAFFGQGTRLTVV.

CDR3 sequence: CASSYTGFRKETQYF. CDR3 nucleotide sequence: TGTGCCAGCAGTTACACAGGGTTTAGAAAAGAGACCCAGTACTTC. The chain combines TRBV2 with TRBJ2-5, with a weak D call TRBD1 (6 bases). Trimming shortened V by 5 bases and J by 3 bases, and 16 bases separated the two germline ends. CDR1 is SNHLY, CDR2 FYNNEI, per germline. CDR3 size: 15 residues.

This clone has only a few counts. DNA for the CDR3: TGTGCCAGCAGCTTAAAGGGGAGTTCACCCCTCCACTTT. Translated, it gives CASSLKGSSPLHF. The rearrangement links TRBV7-9 to TRBJ1-6, with a possible D match to TRBD1 (5 bases). CDR1 SEHNR and CDR2 FQNEAQ come from the germline V gene (reference sequence). V was shortened by 2 bases and J by 9 bases, with 8 bases between the two germline ends. The CDR3 spans 13 residues.

The rearrangement links TRBV18 to TRBJ2-7; 9 nucleotides line up with TRBD2. V dropped 2 bases and J dropped 7; count of bases not matched to a gene: 6. This CDR3 spans 14 amino acids. Germline V gene data show CDR1 as KGHSH and CDR2 as LQKENI. CDR3 protein: CASSPRTSAGEQYF. CDR3 nucleotide sequence: TGTGCCAGCTCACCAAGGACTAGCGCGGGTGAGCAGTACTTC.

The chain is built from TRBV7-8 and TRBJ1-5; TRBD1 is a possible D gene (6 bases). The CDR3 is made up of 14 amino acids. Germline V gene lookup returns CDR1 SGHVS and CDR2 FQNEAQ. V was clipped by 1 base and J by 3 bases, with 7 bases between them. CDR3 region: CASSLGTANQPQHF. The DNA for the CDR3 is TGTGCCAGCAGCTTAGGGACAGCCAATCAGCCCCAGCATTTT.

The V call is TRBV5-4, the J call TRBJ1-2; D is ambiguous. Germline CDR1 SGHNT, CDR2 YYREEE (reference sequence). The ends were cut back, 0 bases at V and 1 base at J, with 10 bases in the middle. This CDR3 spans 15 amino acids. Here the CDR3 reads CASSLEGRYNYGYTF. The CDR3 coding sequence is TGTGCCAGCAGCTTGGAAGGGAGATATAACTATGGCTACACCTTC.

This chain links TRBV28 with TRBJ2-2, with D possibly matching TRBD1 (6 bases). The CDR3 is 14 residues long. V lost 7 bases to trimming and J lost 3 bases, with 12 bases between them. CDR1 and CDR2 (germline): MDHEN, SYDVKM. The CDR3 DNA reads as TGTGCCAGCACCCTACAGGGTTACACCGGGGAGCTGTTTTTT. The encoded protein is CASTLQGYTGELFF.

V and J are TRBV5-1 and TRBJ2-5; possibly TRBD2 for D (6 bases). In germline, CDR1 is SGHRS, CDR2 YFSETQ. The V gene lost 4 bases and the J gene lost 11 bases, with 18 bases spanning the gap. The CDR3 spans 13 residues. The CDR3 DNA reads as TGCGCCAGCAGCCCCGGGAAGGAGGGCTTACAGTACTTC. Translating it yields CASSPGKEGLQYF.

The DNA of the CDR3 is TGTGCCAGCAGTGATTCGGGACAGCAGTATTTT. It codes for CASSDSGQQYF. This chain joins TRBV6-1 and TRBJ2-3; D is possibly TRBD1 (6 bases). The V end was cut by 3 bases, the J end by 11 bases, with 9 bases between. Germline V gene lookup returns CDR1 MNHNS and CDR2 SASEGT. This CDR3 contains 11 residues.

The rearrangement links TRBV14 to TRBJ2-3; possible D gene TRBD1, 6 bases. CDR1 is SGHDN and CDR2 is FVKESK in the germline V gene. The CDR3 has 15 amino acids. The V gene lost 4 bases and the J gene lost 0 bases, with 11 bases spanning the gap. The CDR3 DNA is TGTGCCAGCAGCCGCGGACAGTTAAGCACAGATACGCAGTATTTT. Translated, it gives CASSRGQLSTDTQYF.

V is TRBV28 and J is TRBJ1-2; D may be TRBD1 (5 bases). V was clipped by 6 bases and J by 5 bases, with 28 bases between them. Germline CDR1 is MDHEN and CDR2 is SYDVKM. The CDR3 sequence is 18 residues long. CDR3: CASRDSTGFSTWMYGYTF. DNA for the CDR3: TGTGCCAGCAGAGACTCAACAGGATTTTCAACGTGGATGTATGGCTACACCTTC.

The chain joins TRBV19 to TRBJ2-1; 12 nucleotides line up with TRBD1. The CDR3 is 16 residues long. J was trimmed by 2 bases and V by 5 bases; bases with no gene match: 4. The germline V gene encodes CDR1 LNHDA and CDR2 SQIVND (reference sequence). Written as DNA, the CDR3 is TGTGCCAGTAGTTCCGGGACAGGGGGCGCCTACAATGAGCAGTTCTTC. Its protein is CASSSGTGGAYNEQFF. The full variable domain, completed using reference TRBV19 and TRBJ2-1, is DGGITQSPKYLFRKEGQNVTLSCEQNLNHDAMYWYRQDPGQGLRLIYYSQIVNDFQKGDIAEGYSVSREKKESFPLTVTSAQKNPTAFYLCASSSGTGGAYNEQFFGPGTRLTVL.

The CDR3 region has the DNA TGTGCCAGCAGTCCTCCGGGACTAGCGGGAGGGGTCGGGCAGTTCTTC. This codes for CASSPPGLAGGVGQFF. The V and J genes are TRBV7-2 and TRBJ2-1, with TRBD2 matching over 16 bases. Trimming took 6 bases from V and 12 from J; bases not matched to a gene: 11. CDR1 is SGHTA and CDR2 is FQGNSA in the germline V gene. The CDR3 covers 16 residues.

The chain recombines TRBV19 with TRBJ2-1, with a tentative D call TRBD1 (6 bases). Between the trimmed V and J ends, which lost 4 bases and 7 bases, there was a span of 17 bases. The CDR3 totals 15 residues. From germline, CDR1 is LNHDA and CDR2 SQIVND (reference sequence). As DNA, the CDR3 is TGTGCCAGTAGTAGATCCACAGGGTGGGGAAATGAGCAGTTCTTC. This translates into CASSRSTGWGNEQFF.

The CDR3 DNA is TGTGCCAGCAGTGCGGGGAGCTCCTACAATGAGCAGTTCTTC. This encodes CASSAGSSYNEQFF. V is TRBV6-1 and J is TRBJ2-1, with a possible D match to TRBD2 (5 bases). CDR3 length: 14 residues. With 4 bases removed from V and 0 bases from J, the gap between germline ends came to 7 bases. Germline CDR1 and CDR2: MNHNS and SASEGT.

V and J are TRBV9 and TRBJ1-3, with a weak D call TRBD1 (5 bases). Germline CDR1 is SGDLS and CDR2 is YYNGEE. The CDR3 has 17 amino acids. V was cut by 0 bases and J by 2 bases, with 15 bases left in between. CDR3 nucleotides: TGTGCCAGCAGCGTAGCTCCGACAGAAGAGCCTGGAAACACCATATATTTT. Its translation is CASSVAPTEEPGNTIYF.

The chain uses TRBV10-3 and TRBJ2-5; 9 bases fit TRBD1. From germline, CDR1 is ENHRY and CDR2 SYGVKD. CDR3 length equals 13 residues. J was trimmed by 4 bases and V by 6 bases; bases with no gene match: 3. The CDR3: CAISTDRGETQYF. CDR3 sequence (DNA): TGTGCCATCAGCACGGACAGGGGAGAGACCCAGTACTTC.